One sample yielded the 21 T cell receptor beta chains listed below, sequenced in a study of beta chain features in type 1 diabetes. Findings of the study overall: A moderate, significant TCRB CDR3 shortening appeared in type 1 diabetes across four CD4+ subsets.

These TCRs are of unknown antigen specificity. Since all of the isolated RNA was reverse transcribed, expressed TCRB transcripts were what got sequenced. Assay: immunoSEQ multiplex PCR; the TCRdb copy retains only in-frame clones and omits some. The sample records around 100,000 clones, roughly 28% being singletons. Sequencing used central memory CD4+ T cells from blood. The receptors derive from a woman between 18 and 29 years old with type 1 diabetes.

This clone was picked up a small number of times. The chain employs TRBV7-3 and TRBJ2-1; possibly TRBD2 for D (6 bases). V was clipped by 2 bases and J by 4 bases, with 15 bases between them. The germline CDR1 and CDR2 sequences are SGHTA and FQGTGA. The CDR3 is 16 residues long. CDR3 DNA: TGTGCCAGCAGCTTACGGGCGGGACTGGGGTACAATGAGCAGTTCTTC. Its translation is CASSLRAGLGYNEQFF.

V gene TRBV27 combines with J gene TRBJ1-5, with D possibly matching TRBD1 (6 bases). This CDR3 region has 15 residues. The germline V gene has CDR1 MNHEY and CDR2 SMNVEV (reference sequence). Deletions cut 5 bases from V and 4 bases from J, with 15 bases between. The CDR3 protein is CASSPRQVQNQPQHF. In DNA form, the CDR3 reads TGTGCCAGCAGTCCCAGACAGGTCCAGAATCAGCCCCAGCATTTT.

The chain combines TRBV5-6 with TRBJ2-2; 9 positions agree with TRBD2. Germline-derived CDR1 and CDR2 are SGHDT and YYEEEE. The CDR3 runs to 16 residues. Trimming removed 4 bases from V and 3 bases from J; junction bases left unmatched: 7. CDR3 sequence reads: CASSTMVAGDTGELFF. The CDR3 DNA sequence: TGTGCCAGCAGCACTATGGTAGCGGGAGACACCGGGGAGCTGTTTTTT.

The chain is built from TRBV7-9 and TRBJ2-1; 8 bases are a match to TRBD1. Germline loops: CDR1 SEHNR, CDR2 FQNEAQ (reference sequence). The CDR3 is made up of 16 amino acids. The J segment lost 4 bases and the V segment lost 1 base, leaving 6 bases of the junction unmatched. The CDR3 DNA follows: TGTGCCAGCAGCTTAGTGGGACAGGCATTTTACAATGAGCAGTTCTTC. Encoded protein: CASSLVGQAFYNEQFF. Full variable domain (outside the CDR3, taken from reference TRBV7-9 and TRBJ2-1): DTGVSQNPRHKITKRGQNVTFRCDPISEHNRLYWYRQTLGQGPEFLTYFQNEAQLEKSRLLSDRFSAERPKGSFSTLEIQRTEQGDSAMYLCASSLVGQAFYNEQFFGPGTRLTVL.

This clone was detected only a few times. The V call is TRBV27, the J call TRBJ2-5; D may be TRBD1 (6 bases). This CDR3 has 14 residues. The V and J ends lost 3 bases and 5 bases respectively, with 13 bases between them. Germline lookup yields CDR1 MNHEY and CDR2 SMNVEV (reference sequence). As DNA, the CDR3 is TGTGCCAGCAGTTTTCGTGGGGGCCGGGAGACCCAGTACTTC. It encodes CASSFRGGRETQYF.

In this sample, this clone turned up a few times. V and J are TRBV20-1 and TRBJ1-2; D might be TRBD1 (5 bases). In germline, CDR1 is DFQATT, CDR2 SNEGSKA (reference sequence). The V and J ends lost 2 bases and 6 bases respectively, with 7 bases between them. This CDR3 contains 11 residues. CDR3 amino acids: CSARTRDGYTF. The CDR3 region has the DNA TGCAGTGCTAGAACCAGGGATGGCTACACCTTC.

This rearrangement joins TRBV9 to TRBJ2-7, with 11 nucleotides matching TRBD2. CDR1 is SGDLS and CDR2 is YYNGEE in the germline V gene. The trim removed 0 bases at V and 6 bases at J, leaving 2 bases unmatched. This CDR3 is 14 amino acids long. The CDR3 spells CASSVVAGGSEQYF. CDR3 nucleotide sequence: TGTGCCAGCAGCGTAGTAGCGGGGGGGAGCGAGCAGTACTTC.

This clone was seen only a few times. V usage is TRBV5-4 and J usage is TRBJ2-7; the match to TRBD2 covers 9 bases. From germline, CDR1 is SGHNT and CDR2 YYREEE (reference sequence). The CDR3 contains 17 residues. After removal of 0 bases from V and 4 bases from J, the junction contained 11 bases not matched to a gene. CDR3 in DNA: TGTGCCAGCAGCTTGGTAGGTCAGGGGACTAGCCGATACGAGCAGTACTTC. Protein: CASSLVGQGTSRYEQYF.

The chain combines TRBV5-1 with TRBJ1-5; the D is unclear. Trimming removed 0 bases at V and 5 bases at J, with 9 bases between. Germline V gene data show CDR1 as SGHRS and CDR2 as YFSETQ. CDR3 length: 14 residues. The CDR3 bases are TGCGCCAGCAGCTTGGGACTTTCCGATCAGCCCCAGCATTTT. Amino acids: CASSLGLSDQPQHF. Complete variable domain (other parts from reference TRBV5-1 and TRBJ1-5): KAGVTQTPRYLIKTRGQQVTLSCSPISGHRSVSWYQQTPGQGLQFLFEYFSETQRNKGNFPGRFSGRQFSNSRSEMNVSTLELGDSALYLCASSLGLSDQPQHFGDGTRLSIL.

This clone was counted between two and nine times. The rearrangement links TRBV7-2 to TRBJ2-6; 7 bases align to TRBD1. Germline-derived CDR1 and CDR2 are SGHTA and FQGNSA. The V segment lost 5 bases and the J segment 0 bases; nucleotides outside the gene matches: 7. This CDR3 comprises 17 residues. The DNA of the CDR3 is TGTGCCAGCAGCCCCAGGACAGGCACCTCTGGGGCCAACGTCCTGACTTTC. Translated: CASSPRTGTSGANVLTF.

Only a few counts were recorded for this clone. The rearrangement links TRBV5-1 to TRBJ2-1; TRBD1 aligns across 8 bases. V lost 4 bases to trimming and J lost 9 bases; unmatched junction nucleotides: 12. Germline-derived CDR1 and CDR2 are SGHRS and YFSETQ. This CDR3 has 15 residues. The CDR3 nucleotides read TGCGCCAGCAGCCATACCAATACAGGGGGTGTTGAGCAGTTCTTC. This codes for CASSHTNTGGVEQFF.

This clone was seen a few times. The chain combines TRBV28 with TRBJ1-5; D perhaps matches TRBD1 (5 bases). This CDR3 is built from 14 residues. V dropped 8 bases and J dropped 7 bases, with 18 bases sitting between them. The germline CDR1 and CDR2 sequences are MDHEN and SYDVKM. The CDR3 sequence: CASLVPGGGQPQHF. CDR3 bases: TGTGCCAGCCTCGTACCGGGGGGTGGACAGCCCCAGCATTTT.

The CDR3 DNA sequence: TGTGCCAGCAGCTTTGACAGACTCTACGAGCAGTACTTC. Translated: CASSFDRLYEQYF. The chain links TRBV7-8 to TRBJ2-7, with a possible D match to TRBD1 (5 bases). The CDR3 covers 13 residues. V lost 3 bases, J lost 3 bases, and 9 bases lay in between. Germline-derived CDR1 and CDR2 are SGHVS and FQNEAQ.

This clone was detected a few times. The chain carries TRBV7-3 and TRBJ1-1; TRBD1 matches 7 bases. The germline V gene encodes CDR1 SGHTA and CDR2 FQGTGA. The CDR3 covers 15 residues. Trimming at V came to 5 bases and at J to 1 base, leaving 7 bases not matched to a gene. CDR3 coding DNA: TGTGCCAGCAGCATGTCCGGGACAGCGAACACTGAAGCTTTCTTT. It is translated as CASSMSGTANTEAFF.

This chain links TRBV7-2 with TRBJ2-5, with TRBD2 matching 13 bases. Germline values: CDR1 SGHTA, CDR2 FQGNSA. This CDR3 spans 15 amino acids. Trimming took 5 bases from V and 4 from J; bases not matched to a gene: 4. The CDR3 is CASSRRTSGGETQYF. CDR3 nucleotide sequence: TGTGCCAGCAGCAGGAGGACTAGCGGGGGAGAGACCCAGTACTTC.

In this sample, this clone turned up a few times. The genes are TRBV30 and TRBJ2-3, with D possibly TRBD2 on 7 matching bases. The V and J ends lost 8 bases and 0 bases respectively, with 12 bases between them. This CDR3 is 13 amino acids long. In germline, CDR1 is GTSNPN, CDR2 SVGIG (reference sequence). This chain's CDR3 is CAGGGGSTDTQYF. CDR3 DNA sequence: TGTGCCGGAGGGGGGGGAAGCACAGATACGCAGTATTTT.

The chain recombines TRBV5-1 with TRBJ2-2; a weak D match, TRBD1 (5 bases). Germline V gives CDR1 SGHRS, CDR2 YFSETQ. The CDR3 length is 15 residues. Trimming cost V 4 bases and J 6 bases, with 16 bases left between them. DNA for the CDR3: TGCGCCAGCAGCCGCCTGTTGGTGGGGCCCGGGGAGCTGTTTTTT. This gives the protein CASSRLLVGPGELFF.

This clone turned up a few times. The rearrangement links TRBV29-1 to TRBJ2-7; 9 bases fit TRBD2. This CDR3 spans 15 amino acids. Germline values: CDR1 SQVTM, CDR2 ANQGSEA. Trimming removed 3 bases from V and 6 bases from J; junction bases left unmatched: 12. For the CDR3, the DNA is TGCAGCGTTGAGCGACGCTCGTGGCGGGAGGGCGAGCAGTACTTC. Its translation: CSVERRSWREGEQYF.

This clone was seen a handful of times. The chain uses TRBV28 and TRBJ1-5, with TRBD1 as a possible D gene (6 bases). V lost 7 bases, J lost 0 bases, and 13 bases lay in between. Germline CDR1 and CDR2: MDHEN and SYDVKM. The CDR3 runs to 15 residues. CDR3 sequence: CASTGASYSNQPQHF. CDR3 in DNA: TGTGCCAGCACAGGGGCGAGTTATAGCAATCAGCCCCAGCATTTT.

The gene calls are TRBV7-9 and TRBJ2-2; maybe TRBD1 (6 bases). V lost 4 bases and J 1 base, leaving 10 bases between the germline ends. CDR3 length: 15 residues. Germline lookup yields CDR1 SEHNR and CDR2 FQNEAQ (reference sequence). CDR3 DNA sequence: TGTGCCAGCAGCTCAGGACAGCGGAACACCGGGGAGCTGTTTTTT. It encodes CASSSGQRNTGELFF.

This clone has more than one count but fewer than ten. The chain carries TRBV6-5 and TRBJ1-2, with 9 bases fitting TRBD1. Trimming took 6 bases from V and 5 from J; bases not matched to a gene: 10. This CDR3 has 15 residues. The germline V gene has CDR1 MNHEY and CDR2 SVGAGI. The CDR3, as DNA: TGTGCCAGCAGGAGACAGGGGGGGCCTGGATATGGCTACACCTTC. Translated, it gives CASRRQGGPGYGYTF.